The 32 T cell receptor beta chains below all came from one sample that was sequenced in a study of blood T cells in healthy people across ages. A sample-barcoded 5' primer and a J-beta primer mix were used in a second PCR of roughly 6 to 12 cycles. Using its own MiXCR run on the 5' RACE reads, TCRdb lists one record per CDR3 protein. The table lists more than 800,000 distinct CDR3 sequences, 40% to 55% of them singletons. Sequencing was performed on blood. The receptors shown here come from a woman aged 55 to 70 in good health.

This clonotype came up a few times. The chain links TRBV9 to TRBJ2-7; no clear D gene. This CDR3 region has 14 residues. V gave up 0 bases and J gave up 4 bases, with 11 bases separating them. CDR1 and CDR2 from the germline V gene are SGDLS and YYNGEE. The CDR3 region is CASSVESVSYEQYF. CDR3 nucleotide sequence: TGTGCCAGCAGCGTAGAATCGGTTTCTTACGAGCAGTACTTC.

Only a few counts were recorded for this clonotype. In DNA form, the CDR3 reads TGTGCCAGCAGCTTCCTCCCTGCAGCCGGGGGCGGGAGCTCCGAGCAGTACTTC. Protein sequence: CASSFLPAAGGGSSEQYF. The J gene is TRBJ2-7, the V gene TRBV7-2, with a possible D match to TRBD2 (7 bases). The ends were cut back, 3 bases at V and 6 bases at J, with 27 bases in the middle. There are 18 residues in the CDR3. Per germline, CDR1 SGHTA and CDR2 FQGNSA.

This sequence joins TRBV6-4 and TRBJ2-5, with 7 bases fitting TRBD2. V dropped 3 bases and J dropped 11; count of bases not matched to a gene: 15. The CDR3 has 15 residues. Germline loops: CDR1 MRHNA, CDR2 SNTAGT. The CDR3 sequence: CASSEASGLQWEQYF. CDR3 DNA sequence: TGTGCCAGCAGTGAGGCTAGCGGCTTACAATGGGAGCAGTACTTC.

The chain is built from TRBV13 and TRBJ2-3, with 10 positions matching TRBD2. The CDR3 extends over 17 amino acids. V shed 5 bases, J shed 1 base, and the junction held 9 bases outside the gene matches. Germline values: CDR1 PRHDT, CDR2 FYEKMQ (reference sequence). The CDR3 region is CASSGPSGRAGTDTQYF. CDR3 sequence (DNA): TGTGCCAGCAGCGGTCCGAGCGGGAGGGCCGGCACAGATACGCAGTATTTT.

The chain is built from TRBV7-3 and TRBJ2-3, with D perhaps matching TRBD2 (5 bases). The germline CDR1 and CDR2 sequences are SGHTA and FQGTGA. This CDR3 comprises 13 residues. V was trimmed by 5 bases and J by 2 bases, leaving 8 bases between them. As DNA, the CDR3 is TGTGCCAGCAGCGTGGACTTCACAGATACGCAGTATTTT. It encodes CASSVDFTDTQYF. Combining the CDR3 with reference TRBV7-3 and TRBJ2-3 gives the whole variable domain GAGVSQTPSNKVTEKGKYVELRCDPISGHTALYWYRQSLGQGPEFLIYFQGTGAADDSGLPNDRFFAVRPEGSVSTLKIQRTERGDSAVYLCASSVDFTDTQYFGPGTRLTVL.

The gene calls are TRBV15 and TRBJ2-7, with 9 bases identical to TRBD1. Losses at the gene ends were 4 bases for V and 4 bases for J; bases not matched to a gene: 17. The germline V gene has CDR1 LNHNV and CDR2 YYDKDF (reference sequence). There are 18 residues in the CDR3. In DNA form, the CDR3 reads TGTGCCACCAGCAAACCGGGACAGGGCCATCCAGGAGCTTACGAGCAGTACTTC. Its translation is CATSKPGQGHPGAYEQYF.

This clonotype appeared a few times. The chain combines TRBV4-1 with TRBJ2-5; either TRBD1 or TRBD2 may fit D (5 bases each). The DNA end lines up better with TRBJ2-7; the J call may be wrong. The CDR3 spans 17 residues. The germline V gene has CDR1 MGHRA and CDR2 YSYEKL. CDR3 region: CASSQDLRDLVTYEQYF. CDR3 sequence (DNA): TGCGCCAGCAGCCAAGATTTACGGGACCTCGTTACCTACGAGCAGTACTTC.

This clonotype was detected a few times. This rearrangement joins TRBV6-6 to TRBJ1-1, with D hard to call. Deletions cut 6 bases from V and 6 bases from J, with 17 bases between. This CDR3 contains 14 residues. Germline V CDR1 and CDR2: MNHNY, SVGAGI (reference sequence). The CDR3 here is CASSPRSVGAEAFF. CDR3 in DNA: TGTGCCAGCAGCCCCCGGTCCGTAGGCGCTGAAGCTTTCTTT.

This clonotype was seen a handful of times. CDR3 in DNA: TGTGCCAGCAGTCCCTCGTGGGATGAGCAGTTCTTC. Its protein product is CASSPSWDEQFF. This chain uses TRBV12-3 or TRBV12-4 with TRBJ2-1; unclear D gene. CDR3 length: 12 residues. Trimming cost V 5 bases and J 8 bases, with 10 bases left between them.

The chain couples TRBV30 to TRBJ2-1; weak D call: TRBD2 (6 bases). The CDR3 contains 16 residues. Trimming took 3 bases from V and 3 from J, leaving 18 bases between them. The germline CDR1 and CDR2 sequences are GTSNPN and SVGIG (reference sequence). The CDR3 DNA reads as TGTGCCTGGAGCGCACGACGCGGGACCTACTACAATGAGCAGTTCTTC. Translated, it gives CAWSARRGTYYNEQFF.

The chain is built from TRBV29-1 and TRBJ2-7; 7 bases match TRBD1. Germline V gene sequence: CDR1 SQVTM, CDR2 ANQGSEA. This CDR3 is built from 15 residues. The junction had 10 bases not matched to a gene; V was cut back by 4 bases and J by 1 base. The CDR3 nucleotides are TGCAGCGTTGTGATACCACAGGGGTATTCCTACGAGCAGTACTTC. It specifies CSVVIPQGYSYEQYF.

This rearrangement joins TRBV10-3 to TRBJ1-1; D uncertain. CDR1 is ENHRY and CDR2 is SYGVKD in the germline V gene. The CDR3 runs 13 residues. The ends were cut back, 3 bases at V and 1 base at J, with 6 bases in the middle. The CDR3 sequence: CAISEVGNTEAFF. The CDR3 nucleotides read TGTGCCATCAGTGAAGTAGGGAACACTGAAGCTTTCTTT.

There are a few counts of this clonotype. This rearrangement joins TRBV10-3 to TRBJ2-6; D may match TRBD1 or TRBD2 (5 bases each). The CDR3 covers 20 residues. CDR1 ENHRY and CDR2 SYGVKD come from the germline V gene. V lost 6 bases, J lost 0 bases, and 24 bases lay in between. The CDR3 reads CAIRGTPDKGFYSGANVLTF. As DNA, the CDR3 is TGTGCCATCAGGGGGACCCCCGACAAAGGGTTCTACTCTGGGGCCAACGTCCTGACTTTC.

The V gene is TRBV6-1, the J gene TRBJ1-1; a possible D gene is TRBD1 (5 bases). The CDR3 has 14 residues. V was clipped by 3 bases and J by 3 bases, with 11 bases between them. The germline gives CDR1 MNHNS, CDR2 SASEGT. The CDR3 DNA reads TGTGCCAGCAGTGATTCAGGGAGGGACACTGAAGCTTTCTTT. Translating gives CASSDSGRDTEAFF.

This clonotype showed up just a few times. J is TRBJ2-1 and V is TRBV2; TRBD1 agrees at 8 bases. Germline V CDR1 and CDR2: SNHLY, FYNNEI. This CDR3 has 16 residues. Unmatched junction bases numbered 9, after V lost 5 bases and J lost 3 bases. The CDR3 nucleotides are TGTGCCAGCAGTCAAGGGACAGGAGAAAACTACAATGAGCAGTTCTTC. As protein: CASSQGTGENYNEQFF.

This rearrangement joins TRBV5-5 to TRBJ2-1; D is undetermined. Germline loops: CDR1 SGHKS, CDR2 YYEKEE (reference sequence). Trimming cost V 2 bases and J 7 bases, with 19 bases left between them. The CDR3 spans 16 residues. The DNA of the CDR3 is TGTGCCAGCAGCTTAGGAGTTATGTACTCCCGAAATGAGCAGTTCTTC. Protein: CASSLGVMYSRNEQFF.

CDR3 loop: CASSLHTKRGYEQYF. The CDR3 region has the DNA TGTGCCAGCAGTTTGCACACGAAGCGGGGCTACGAGCAGTACTTC. This rearrangement joins TRBV28 to TRBJ2-7, with 7 bases matching TRBD2. The CDR3 runs to 15 residues. Germline CDR1 MDHEN, CDR2 SYDVKM. Germline trimming cut 3 bases from V and 3 bases from J; bases unmatched to any gene: 8.

The chain joins TRBV28 to TRBJ1-2; D possibly corresponds to TRBD1 (6 bases). The length of the CDR3 is 13 residues. With 6 bases removed from V and 4 bases from J, the gap between germline ends came to 12 bases. The germline CDR1 and CDR2 sequences are MDHEN and SYDVKM. The CDR3 reads CASSHGTLYGYTF. CDR3 sequence (DNA): TGTGCCAGCAGCCACGGGACACTCTATGGCTACACCTTC.

J is TRBJ1-2 and V is TRBV7-9, with TRBD1 as a possible D gene (5 bases). Germline V lookup: CDR1 SEHNR, CDR2 FQNEAQ (reference sequence). Trimming shortened V by 1 base and J by 5 bases, and 11 bases separated the two germline ends. This CDR3 has 14 residues. The CDR3 DNA follows: TGTGCCAGCAGCTTAGTTGTTCCAGGGTATGGCTACACCTTC. This sequence encodes CASSLVVPGYGYTF.

The chain couples TRBV29-1 to TRBJ2-5; perhaps TRBD1 as D (5 bases). The CDR3 loop spans 14 amino acids. Trimming took off 3 bases at V and 4 bases at J, with 15 bases between the two ends. The germline V gene encodes CDR1 SQVTM and CDR2 ANQGSEA. In nucleotides, the CDR3 is TGCAGCGTTGAGATCTTTAAGGGGCTAGAGACCCAGTACTTC. Amino acid sequence: CSVEIFKGLETQYF.

This chain links TRBV15 with TRBJ1-5; D unclear. V was cut by 0 bases and J by 6 bases, with 12 bases left in between. This CDR3 is built from 15 residues. Germline V CDR1 and CDR2: LNHNV, YYDKDF (reference sequence). The CDR3 coding sequence is TGTGCCACCAGCAGAGATGGCACAGTTCGTCAGCCCCAGCATTTT. Translation gives CATSRDGTVRQPQHF.

This clonotype has only a few counts. V and J are TRBV29-1 and TRBJ2-7, with TRBD1 identical over 7 bases. In germline, CDR1 is SQVTM, CDR2 ANQGSEA. Trimming cost V 2 bases and J 2 bases; bases outside gene matches: 3. This CDR3 comprises 13 residues. This CDR3 is CSVEPQGAYEQYF. The DNA for the CDR3 is TGCAGCGTTGAACCCCAGGGGGCCTACGAGCAGTACTTC.

The chain links TRBV6-1 to TRBJ2-7, with a weak D call TRBD1 (6 bases). CDR1 and CDR2 (germline): MNHNS, SASEGT. Deletions cut 5 bases from V and 0 bases from J, with 14 bases between. The CDR3 extends over 15 amino acids. The chain's CDR3 is CASSTQTGPSYEQYF. Here the CDR3 DNA reads TGTGCCAGCAGTACCCAGACAGGACCCTCCTACGAGCAGTACTTC.

This chain connects TRBV20-1 to TRBJ2-7, with a tentative D call TRBD1 (5 bases). The V and J ends lost 6 bases and 5 bases respectively, with 17 bases between them. CDR1 DFQATT and CDR2 SNEGSKA come from the germline V gene (reference sequence). There are 13 residues in the CDR3. CDR3 sequence (DNA): TGCAGTGCCCTCGGGCAGGGTTTGCACGAGCAGTACTTC. This translates into CSALGQGLHEQYF.

This clonotype was seen many times. As DNA, the CDR3 is TGTGCCATCAGTGACACTGGAGTCTCTTCAGATACGCAGTATTTT. Protein product: CAISDTGVSSDTQYF. The genes are TRBV10-3 and TRBJ2-3; unclear D gene. The CDR3 runs to 15 residues. Trimming left V 3 bases short and J 4 bases short, with 14 bases between. Germline V gene data show CDR1 as ENHRY and CDR2 as SYGVKD.

Ten or more counts support this clonotype. The genes are TRBV20-1 and TRBJ2-7; TRBD2 aligns across 13 bases. The J segment lost 5 bases and the V segment lost 5 bases, leaving 6 bases of the junction unmatched. The V gene's germline CDR1 is DFQATT and CDR2 SNEGSKA (reference sequence). This CDR3 has 14 amino acids. The CDR3 sequence is CSAVPGLAGHEQYF. The CDR3 nucleotides are TGCAGTGCTGTTCCGGGACTAGCGGGACACGAGCAGTACTTC.

V and J are TRBV3-1 and TRBJ2-1; D may be TRBD2 (5 bases). The V gene lost 4 bases and the J gene lost 3 bases, with 7 bases spanning the gap. The CDR3 is made up of 13 amino acids. CDR1 and CDR2 from the germline V gene are LGHDT and YNNKEL (reference sequence). This chain's CDR3 is CASSRGHYNEQFF. The CDR3 DNA sequence: TGTGCCAGCAGCCGAGGGCACTACAATGAGCAGTTCTTC.

This clonotype was counted ten times or more. The J gene is TRBJ2-7, the V gene TRBV29-1, with 8 bases identical to TRBD1. The length of the CDR3 is 12 residues. With V trimmed by 6 bases and J by 4 bases, 5 bases remained unmatched. Germline V CDR1 and CDR2: SQVTM, ANQGSEA. The CDR3 DNA is TGCAGCGTGGAGGACAGGGCGTACGAGCAGTACTTC. Its translation is CSVEDRAYEQYF.

This chain connects TRBV27 to TRBJ2-7; 7 positions match TRBD1. Germline CDR1 is MNHEY and CDR2 is SMNVEV (reference sequence). J was trimmed by 1 base and V by 10 bases; bases with no gene match: 7. The CDR3 is 13 residues long. CDR3 in amino acids: CATRTGLSYEQYF. CDR3 DNA: TGTGCCACCCGGACAGGCCTATCCTACGAGCAGTACTTC.

This rearrangement joins TRBV20-1 to TRBJ2-5; 8 bases are shared with TRBD2. V trimming: 3 bases; J trimming: 5 bases; junction bases outside the gene matches: 8. From germline, CDR1 is DFQATT and CDR2 SNEGSKA (reference sequence). The CDR3 is made up of 14 amino acids. In DNA, the CDR3 is TGCAGTGCTAGGGGACTAGACCGTCTGGAGACCCAGTACTTC. Amino acids: CSARGLDRLETQYF.

A few counts support this clonotype. The genes are TRBV7-2 and TRBJ1-1; no firm D call. V shed 1 base and J shed 1 base, with 10 bases lying between them. The CDR3 is 15 amino acids. Germline loops: CDR1 SGHTA, CDR2 FQGNSA. The CDR3 reads CASSLVGRANTEAFF. The CDR3 DNA sequence: TGTGCCAGCAGCTTAGTGGGGAGGGCGAACACTGAAGCTTTCTTT.

This chain uses TRBV5-1 with TRBJ2-7; tentatively, D is TRBD1 (5 bases). CDR3 length equals 14 residues. Looked up from germline, CDR1 is SGHRS and CDR2 is YFSETQ. Trimming removed 0 bases from V and 0 bases from J, with 7 bases in between. The CDR3 reads CASSLATASYEQYF. The CDR3 nucleotides are TGCGCCAGCAGCTTGGCGACAGCCTCCTACGAGCAGTACTTC. Using reference TRBV5-1 and TRBJ2-7 for the parts outside the CDR3, the full variable domain is KAGVTQTPRYLIKTRGQQVTLSCSPISGHRSVSWYQQTPGQGLQFLFEYFSETQRNKGNFPGRFSGRQFSNSRSEMNVSTLELGDSALYLCASSLATASYEQYFGPGTRLTVT.